This T cell receptor beta chain emerged from a study of PD-L1 blockade in urothelial cancer. Method: immunoSEQ multiplex PCR; TCRdb's copy keeps in-frame clones and lacks some. The table lists about 81,000 clones, 90% of them singletons. The CDR3 has 13 amino acids. V was cut by 3 bases and J by 10 bases, with 13 bases left in between. Germline V gene lookup returns CDR1 LNHDA and CDR2 SQIVND (reference sequence). The source was PBMCs, collected around atezolizumab (anti-PD-L1) treatment. The chain employs TRBV19 and TRBJ2-1, with a possible D match to TRBD2 (6 bases). This sequence was found in a man aged 55-75 years with urothelial cancer. The CDR3 reads CASSMRRAQEQFF. The CDR3 DNA reads TGTGCCAGTAGTATGAGGAGGGCGCAGGAGCAGTTCTTC.